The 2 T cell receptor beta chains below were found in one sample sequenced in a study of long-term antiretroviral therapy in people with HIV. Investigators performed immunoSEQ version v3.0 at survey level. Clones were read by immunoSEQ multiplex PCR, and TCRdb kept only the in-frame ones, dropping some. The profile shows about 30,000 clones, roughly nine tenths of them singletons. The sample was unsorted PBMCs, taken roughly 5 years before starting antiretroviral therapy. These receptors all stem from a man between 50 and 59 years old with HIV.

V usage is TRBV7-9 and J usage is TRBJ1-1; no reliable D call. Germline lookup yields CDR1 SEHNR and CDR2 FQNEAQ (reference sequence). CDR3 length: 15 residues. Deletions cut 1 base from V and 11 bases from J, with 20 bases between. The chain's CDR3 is CASSLEGRDGGWAFF. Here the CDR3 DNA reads TGTGCCAGCAGCTTAGAAGGGAGGGATGGAGGATGGGCTTTCTTT.

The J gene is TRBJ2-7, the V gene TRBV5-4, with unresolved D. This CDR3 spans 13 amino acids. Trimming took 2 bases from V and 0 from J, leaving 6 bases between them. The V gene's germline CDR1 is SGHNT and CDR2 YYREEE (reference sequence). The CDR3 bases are TGTGCCAGCAGCTTCACAGACTCCTACGAGCAGTACTTC. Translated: CASSFTDSYEQYF.